The present T cell receptor beta chain was sequenced within a study of liver allograft versus peripheral blood T cells. About the research overall: Comparative analysis was performed on T cell receptor repertoires from transplanted livers and from recipients' peripheral blood.

Germline CDR1 and CDR2: DFQATT and SNEGSKA (reference sequence). The ends were cut back, 3 bases at V and 0 bases at J, with 11 bases in the middle. The CDR3 spans 15 residues. Study-wide points: Differences were reported between the T cell receptor repertoires inside liver allografts and those that were detected in peripheral blood.

This clonotype was detected many times. The antigen is not known. TCRdb redid the calling of the reads with MiXCR, one entry per CDR3 protein. The sample includes about 9,600 distinct CDR3 sequences, approximately 16% seen only once; the top ten take around 3%. The chain carries TRBV20-1 and TRBJ2-2, with TRBD2 as a possible D gene (5 bases). The receptor comes from a human patient who had a liver transplant. Some T cells may be transferred from the graft donor. CDR3 DNA sequence: TGCAGTGCTAGTGGGTTCGGGGCGAACACCGGGGAGCTGTTTTTT. It codes for CSASGFGANTGELFF.